This entry lists 18 T cell receptor beta chains sequenced from one sample in a study of metastatic and nonmetastatic thyroid tumors. TCRdb re-called the PCR reads with MiXCR. The sample has some 5,900 clones, 25% seen once. All patients reached thyroid surgery having received no treatment beforehand. Sequencing was performed on adjacent normal tissue. The receptors stem from a male donor with papillary thyroid cancer or a benign thyroid nodule (not recorded which). Some clones in this sample may be carry-over from other donors' samples.

On this clone: This may be a read error, as it is one base from a much larger clone. DNA of the CDR3: TGTGCCAGCAGCTTAGCCGACGGGGGCTCCTCCTACGAGCAGTACTTC. This encodes CASSLADGGSSYEQYF. The V gene is TRBV7-8, the J gene TRBJ1-1; D could derive from TRBD1 or TRBD2 (6 bases each). The DNA end lines up better with TRBJ2-7; the J call may be wrong. CDR1 SGHVS and CDR2 FQNEAQ come from the germline V gene. This CDR3 comprises 16 residues.

CDR3 bases: TGCGCCAGCAGCTCCCAGGGGGCCTACGAGCAGTACTTC. Amino acid sequence: CASSSQGAYEQYF. The rearrangement joins TRBV5-1 to TRBJ2-7, with 7 bases that match TRBD1. CDR3 size: 13 residues. Germline loops: CDR1 SGHRS, CDR2 YFSETQ. Unmatched junction bases numbered 2, after V lost 3 bases and J lost 2 bases. The whole variable domain, remainder taken from reference TRBV5-1 and TRBJ2-7, is KAGVTQTPRYLIKTRGQQVTLSCSPISGHRSVSWYQQTPGQGLQFLFEYFSETQRNKGNFPGRFSGRQFSNSRSEMNVSTLELGDSALYLCASSSQGAYEQYFGPGTRLTVT.

The table lists this clone with a few counts. The CDR3 is CASSLLKRTEAFF. CDR3 coding DNA: TGCGCCAGCAGCTTGTTGAAACGGACTGAAGCTTTCTTT. V gene TRBV5-1 combines with J gene TRBJ1-1; D call uncertain. Germline lookup yields CDR1 SGHRS and CDR2 YFSETQ. V was pared by 1 base and J by 5 bases, with 9 bases between. The CDR3 runs 13 residues.

By sample share, this clone is medium-sized. The chain is built from TRBV28 and TRBJ2-1, with D possibly being TRBD1 (5 bases). CDR3 size: 15 residues. Trimming stripped 10 bases from V and 6 bases from J, with 22 bases between. Germline values: CDR1 MDHEN, CDR2 SYDVKM. The CDR3 is CATRTPRRASNEQFF. For the CDR3, the DNA is TGTGCCACCCGGACCCCTCGCAGGGCGTCCAATGAGCAGTTCTTC.

With regard to this clone: The junction and the germline gene differ at one end; a read error may be behind it. The chain employs TRBV4-3 and TRBJ2-7, with 8 bases that match TRBD1. The V gene's germline CDR1 is LGHNA and CDR2 YSLEER. The CDR3 extends over 16 amino acids. This CDR3 reads CASSQGVQQGGRGMDF. In DNA, the CDR3 is TGCGCCAGCAGCCAAGGTGTACAACAGGGGGGAAGGGGCATGGACTTC.

This clone was found many times. One end of the junction varies from germline; a read error may be responsible. The chain is built from TRBV7-2 and TRBJ2-5; 9 nucleotides align to TRBD2. This CDR3 contains 16 residues. Germline-derived CDR1 and CDR2 are SGHTA and FQGNSA. The DNA of the CDR3 is TGTGCCTGCAGCTTAAAAGAGGGCGGGAGGGTGGAGACCCAGTACTTC. Its protein is CACSLKEGGRVETQYF.

Worth noting for this clone: A much bigger clone sits one base away, suggesting this may be a read error. Distinct nucleotide sequences in the sample also encode this CDR3. The V call is TRBV11-1, the J call TRBJ1-1, with 10 bases aligning to TRBD1. Unmatched junction bases numbered 7, after V lost 5 bases and J lost 4 bases. The CDR3 sequence is 15 residues long. Germline-derived CDR1 and CDR2 are SGHAT and FQDESV (reference sequence). The CDR3 here is CASSLRQGAVTEAFF. The CDR3 DNA is TGTGCCAGCAGCCTCCGACAGGGGGCTGTCACTGAAGCTTTCTTT.

To note about this clone: At one end, the junction sequence differs from germline, possibly due to a read error. The chain joins TRBV28 to TRBJ2-7; D may be TRBD2 (5 bases). The CDR3 sequence is 15 residues long. Germline values: CDR1 MDHEN, CDR2 SYDVKM. DNA for the CDR3: TGCGCCAGCGGTTTACTCGGAGCTAGGGTAGGAGAGCAGTACTTC. Its translation is CASGLLGARVGEQYF.

This clone is medium-sized (0.01 to 0.1%) by share. The chain combines TRBV6-1 with TRBJ1-5, with D maybe TRBD1 (6 bases). Germline V lookup: CDR1 MNHNS, CDR2 SASEGT. Deletions cut 5 bases from V and 4 bases from J, with 9 bases between. The CDR3 sequence is 13 residues long. CDR3 DNA: TGTGCCAGCAGTCAGGGGTGGAATCAGCCCCAGCATTTT. It specifies CASSQGWNQPQHF.

This clone came up a few times. This sequence joins TRBV6-1 and TRBJ1-5; D is possibly TRBD1 (5 bases). Germline CDR1 is MNHNS and CDR2 is SASEGT. V lost 0 bases to trimming and J lost 6 bases, with 9 bases between them. CDR3 length equals 14 residues. The CDR3 reads CASSEAGESQPQHF. The CDR3 coding sequence is TGTGCCAGCAGTGAAGCAGGGGAGAGTCAGCCCCAGCATTTT.

In this sample, this clone is large. The chain joins TRBV6-1 to TRBJ2-6, with D perhaps assigned TRBD1 or TRBD2 (6 bases each). CDR1 and CDR2 (germline): MNHNS, SASEGT. The CDR3 loop spans 15 amino acids. The germline V and J ends were trimmed by 7 bases and 0 bases, with 10 bases remaining between them. CDR3 sequence (DNA): TGTGCCAGCATGGGGGGCTCCTCTGGGGCCAACGTCCTGACTTTC. The encoded protein is CASMGGSSGANVLTF.

The table lists this clone with a few counts. The chain couples TRBV5-1 to TRBJ2-7, with D uncertain. Germline-derived CDR1 and CDR2 are SGHRS and YFSETQ. The CDR3 has 13 amino acids. The V end lost 4 bases, the J end lost 5 bases, and 13 bases lay between the germline ends. The CDR3 here is CASSGPPYNEQYF. DNA for the CDR3: TGCGCCAGCAGCGGACCCCCATATAACGAGCAGTACTTC. Looking up the rest from reference TRBV5-1 and TRBJ2-7 gives the full variable domain: KAGVTQTPRYLIKTRGQQVTLSCSPISGHRSVSWYQQTPGQGLQFLFEYFSETQRNKGNFPGRFSGRQFSNSRSEMNVSTLELGDSALYLCASSGPPYNEQYFGPGTRLTVT.

This clone is large in the sample. This sequence joins TRBV6-2 or TRBV6-3 and TRBJ2-7; D uncertain. With 8 bases removed from V and 0 bases from J, the gap between germline ends came to 5 bases. The CDR3 loop spans 11 amino acids. The germline V gene encodes CDR1 MNHEY and CDR2 SVGEGT. As DNA, the CDR3 is TGTGCCAGCTCAGACTCCTACGAGCAGTACTTC. Its protein product is CASSDSYEQYF.

This clone is labeled medium-sized (0.01 to 0.1%). CDR3 coding DNA: TGTGCCAGCAGTTATTGGGACAGGCCCTCGGCGCAGTACTTC. Its translation: CASSYWDRPSAQYF. V and J are TRBV6-1 and TRBJ2-7, with 8 bases aligning to TRBD1. Per germline, CDR1 MNHNS and CDR2 SASEGT. The CDR3 sequence is 14 residues long. V shed 5 bases and J 9 bases; nucleotides not matched to a gene: 12.

This clone is medium-sized. This chain uses TRBV19 with TRBJ2-7; D possibly matches TRBD1 or TRBD2 (5 bases each). Per the germline V gene, CDR1 is LNHDA and CDR2 is SQIVND (reference sequence). The V gene lost 8 bases and the J gene lost 3 bases, with 14 bases spanning the gap. The CDR3 loop spans 13 amino acids. CDR3: CASSGTLFYEQYF. The CDR3 bases are TGTGCCAGTTCCGGGACCCTTTTCTACGAGCAGTACTTC.

The chain uses TRBV28 and TRBJ1-3; D is unresolved. The length of the CDR3 is 12 residues. Germline V gene sequence: CDR1 MDHEN, CDR2 SYDVKM. V lost 8 bases to trimming and J lost 3 bases, with 8 bases between them. The CDR3 DNA reads as TGTGCCAGCTGTCGGTATGGAAACACCATATATTTT. This encodes CASCRYGNTIYF.

This clone has at least ten counts. V and J are TRBV6-1 and TRBJ1-2; TRBD1 matches at 7 bases. The CDR3 is 15 residues long. Germline CDR1 MNHNS, CDR2 SASEGT. J was trimmed by 0 bases and V by 5 bases; bases with no gene match: 6. In nucleotides, the CDR3 is TGTGCCAGCAGTTCCGACAGGGTTCCTAACTATGGCTACACCTTC. Translating gives CASSSDRVPNYGYTF.

By share, this clone ranks as medium-sized. This chain connects TRBV6-1 to TRBJ2-1, with D hard to call. The CDR3 length is 14 residues. Germline V lookup: CDR1 MNHNS, CDR2 SASEGT. V was trimmed by 0 bases and J by 8 bases, leaving 11 bases between them. In DNA, the CDR3 is TGTGCCAGCAGTGAAGCGCTTTGGAGCGATGAGCAGTTCTTC. This translates into CASSEALWSDEQFF.